This TCR beta chain was documented in a study of CD8+CD57+ T cells in acquired aplastic anemia. Study-wide background: Sorted CD4+ and CD8+ cells gave a mean 3.2 ug DNA, range roughly 0.18 to 30 ug. General study results and limits: Patients versus controls showed no significant CD8+ Simpson's diversity difference. In common between the patients and the controls were twenty-nine CD8+ CDR3 sequences.

In patients chosen for sequencing, flow cytometry had shown CD8+CD57+ cell expansion. Among the patients, none had received any therapy at the time of blood sampling. Genomic DNA acted as the template from which TCR beta VDJ combination and CDR3 sequence profiling were carried out. TCRdb passed the reads through MiXCR, listing each CDR3 protein once. The table has approximately 260,000 distinct CDR3 sequences, 82% seen once. Comments on this clonotype: The antigen remains undetermined.

Germline lookup yields CDR1 SNHLY and CDR2 FYNNEI. The CDR3 length is 12 residues. The ends were cut back, 6 bases at V and 12 bases at J, with 18 bases in the middle. The chain links TRBV2 to TRBJ2-7; no definite D call. The TCR sequence derives from a human donor with aplastic anemia. The sequencing input was sorted CD4+, CD8+, or CD8+CD57+ T cells (not recorded which) from PBMCs. The CDR3 DNA reads TGTGCCAGCAGGGTAGATGGCACCGATACGTACGTC. Translation: CASRVDGTDTYV.